This TCR beta chain was identified during a study of graft-versus-host responses after intestinal transplantation. The study, taken as a whole, reports: The marrow of recipients harbored GvH clones, and ileum or blood showed some of them first. Allograft clonal ratios (graft-versus-host to host-versus-graft) were high in patients who had graft-donor T cell macrochimerism. Early after transplant, HvG declines were associated with peak levels of circulating GvH clones.

Points on this clone: Its antigen remains unknown.

Looked up from germline, CDR1 is SEHNR and CDR2 is FQNEAQ (reference sequence). This CDR3 region has 12 residues. The V gene lost 3 bases and the J gene lost 12 bases, with 15 bases spanning the gap. Some clones are missing from TCRdb's copy, which holds only in-frame ones; the method was immunoSEQ multiplex PCR. This table holds 100,000 to 120,000 clones, 93% found once. The chain combines TRBV7-9 with TRBJ2-7; D unresolved. The TCR originated in a human donor who received an intestinal transplant. Material: unstimulated CD8+ T cells sorted from spleen or lymph node cells, obtained before intestinal transplant. Here the CDR3 reads CASSLTPTSLYF. DNA of the CDR3: TGTGCCAGCAGCTTGACACCTACCTCGTTGTACTTC.